This T cell receptor beta chain originates from a study of CD8 T cells in ankylosing spondylitis. Study findings and constraints: Reportedly, significant enrichment of disease-linked clones occurred in matched ankylosing spondylitis synovial fluid.

With respect to this clonotype: Its target is unknown.

After removal of 5 bases from V and 1 base from J, the junction contained 3 bases not matched to a gene. Germline lookup yields CDR1 LNHDA and CDR2 SQIVND (reference sequence). CDR3 size: 14 residues. Libraries for TCR beta were made by quantitative 5'-RACE with molecular barcodes. TCRdb ran MiXCR on the 5' RACE reads and lists one entry per CDR3 protein. The sample yields roughly 140,000 distinct CDR3 sequences, under 55% seen once. The chain combines TRBV19 with TRBJ2-7, with 9 bases that match TRBD2. The origin of this receptor is a male donor with ankylosing spondylitis. The sequenced sample was synovial fluid, either unsorted or a sorted T cell fraction (not recorded which). CDR3 amino acids: CASSYSGSSYEQYF. The DNA of the CDR3 is TGTGCCAGTAGTTATAGCGGGAGTTCCTACGAGCAGTACTTC.